This T cell receptor (beta chain) derives from a study of T cell changes during pregnancy in multiple sclerosis. Per germline, CDR1 SGDLS and CDR2 YYNGEE. This CDR3 has 17 amino acids. With 4 bases clipped from V and 2 bases from J, the junction kept 10 bases outside the gene matches. Clones were sequenced by immunoSEQ multiplex PCR, and TCRdb holds only the in-frame ones, with some missing. Of roughly 73,000 clones in the sample, just over 90% were seen once. The sequenced sample was peripheral blood, obtained in the second trimester of pregnancy. The chain carries TRBV9 and TRBJ2-3, with 10 bases identical to TRBD1. This sequence was found in a female donor in good health, enrolled as a control in a pregnancy study. CDR3 amino acids: CASSSLGQGGFTDTQYF. In DNA, the CDR3 is TGTGCCAGCAGCTCACTCGGACAGGGGGGTTTCACAGATACGCAGTATTTT. Drawing the rest from reference TRBV9 and TRBJ2-3, the complete variable domain is DSGVTQTPKHLITATGQRVTLRCSPRSGDLSVYWYQQSLDQGLQFLIQYYNGEERAKGNILERFSAQQFPDLHSELNLSSLELGDSALYFCASSSLGQGGFTDTQYFGPGTRLTVL.